What follows are 32 T cell receptor beta chains derived from one specimen sequenced in a study of technical replicates of blood from a few donors. Method: immunoSEQ multiplex PCR; TCRdb's copy keeps in-frame clones and lacks some. The sample has tens of thousands of clones, 86% seen once. Sequences were obtained from PBMCs. All receptors derive from a human donor in good health. Some clones in this sample may be carry-over from other donors' samples.

This chain joins TRBV7-9 and TRBJ1-4, with 7 nucleotides matching TRBD1. This CDR3 is 18 amino acids long. Germline values: CDR1 SEHNR, CDR2 FQNEAQ (reference sequence). The J segment lost 2 bases and the V segment lost 2 bases, leaving 11 bases of the junction unmatched. The CDR3 loop is CASSLFGSEGATNEKLFF. DNA for the CDR3: TGTGCCAGCAGCTTATTCGGGTCGGAGGGGGCGACTAATGAAAAACTGTTTTTT.

This chain links TRBV19 with TRBJ1-6, with 8 bases lining up with TRBD1. Germline CDR1 and CDR2: LNHDA and SQIVND (reference sequence). V lost 3 bases, J lost 7 bases, and 5 bases stayed unmatched. This CDR3 contains 15 residues. The CDR3 coding sequence is TGTGCCAGTAGTATGACCGGACAGGGAAATTCACCCCTCCACTTT. Protein product: CASSMTGQGNSPLHF. The entire variable domain, with the rest obtained from reference TRBV19 and TRBJ1-6, is as follows: DGGITQSPKYLFRKEGQNVTLSCEQNLNHDAMYWYRQDPGQGLRLIYYSQIVNDFQKGDIAEGYSVSREKKESFPLTVTSAQKNPTAFYLCASSMTGQGNSPLHFGNGTRLTVT.

The CDR3 region is CASSDPGTSSCETQYF. The CDR3 nucleotides read TGTGCCAGCAGTGACCCCGGGACTAGCTCATGTGAGACCCAGTACTTC. The V gene is TRBV9, the J gene TRBJ2-5; TRBD2 matches 9 bases. Unmatched junction bases numbered 13, after V lost 5 bases and J lost 5 bases. From germline, CDR1 is SGDLS and CDR2 YYNGEE. The CDR3 contains 16 residues. Drawing the rest from reference TRBV9 and TRBJ2-5, the complete variable domain is DSGVTQTPKHLITATGQRVTLRCSPRSGDLSVYWYQQSLDQGLQFLIQYYNGEERAKGNILERFSAQQFPDLHSELNLSSLELGDSALYFCASSDPGTSSCETQYFGPGTRLLVL.

The V and J genes are TRBV25-1 and TRBJ2-1; TRBD1 matches 7 bases. Germline trimming cut 10 bases from V and 7 bases from J; bases unmatched to any gene: 7. Germline CDR1 is MGHDK and CDR2 is SYGVNS. CDR3 size: 12 residues. The CDR3 sequence: CAISTGRNEQFF. CDR3 bases: TGTGCCATCTCGACAGGGCGGAATGAGCAGTTCTTC. The variable domain in full, with the rest retrieved from reference TRBV25-1 and TRBJ2-1, is EADIYQTPRYLVIGTGKKITLECSQTMGHDKMYWYQQDPGMELHLIHYSYGVNSTEKGDLSSESTVSRIRTEHFPLTLESARPSHTSQYLCAISTGRNEQFFGPGTRLTVL.

This clone showed up just a few times. The chain carries TRBV11-3 and TRBJ1-4; D unresolved. CDR3 size: 13 residues. Trimming shortened V by 8 bases and J by 6 bases, and 13 bases separated the two germline ends. CDR1 and CDR2 (germline): SGHNT, YENEEA. The CDR3 DNA sequence: TGTGCCAGCGAGGGCGTGAGCGATGAAAAACTGTTTTTT. Translating gives CASEGVSDEKLFF.

The gene calls are TRBV19 and TRBJ2-6; the D gene is possibly TRBD1 (6 bases). Germline loops: CDR1 LNHDA, CDR2 SQIVND (reference sequence). The ends were cut back, 4 bases at V and 1 base at J, with 11 bases in the middle. This CDR3 is 16 amino acids long. CDR3 DNA: TGTGCCAGTAGTACGACAGGAAGATCTGGGGCCAACGTCCTGACTTTC. It is translated as CASSTTGRSGANVLTF.

The V and J genes are TRBV7-6 and TRBJ2-5; perhaps TRBD1 as D (5 bases). The CDR3 is 15 residues long. Trimming removed 4 bases from V and 2 bases from J, with 14 bases in between. Looked up from germline, CDR1 is SGHVS and CDR2 is FNYEAQ. DNA of the CDR3: TGTGCCAGCAGCTCCCCCGCCAGGGAACAAGAGACCCAGTACTTC. This encodes CASSSPAREQETQYF.

The table lists this clone with a count of one. The genes are TRBV6-1 and TRBJ2-2, with 7 bases matching TRBD2. Germline V gene sequence: CDR1 MNHNS, CDR2 SASEGT. CDR3 length equals 13 residues. The J segment lost 6 bases and the V segment lost 6 bases, leaving 4 bases of the junction unmatched. CDR3 in amino acids: CASRRGGSGELFF. The CDR3, as DNA: TGTGCCAGCAGGAGGGGAGGGTCCGGGGAGCTGTTTTTT.

The chain carries TRBV4-1 and TRBJ2-5; tentative D call: TRBD2 (6 bases). The V gene's germline CDR1 is MGHRA and CDR2 YSYEKL. V lost 1 base, J lost 2 bases, and 11 bases lay in between. The CDR3 runs 15 residues. CDR3 sequence (DNA): TGCGCCAGCAGCCAAGCCCTGGCGGGACAAGAGACCCAGTACTTC. Translating gives CASSQALAGQETQYF.

This chain joins TRBV6-6 and TRBJ2-7, with 9 bases lining up with TRBD2. With V trimmed by 6 bases and J by 5 bases, 8 bases remained unmatched. CDR3 length equals 14 residues. Germline V gives CDR1 MNHNY, CDR2 SVGAGI (reference sequence). CDR3 sequence reads: CASSLLAGADEQYF. DNA for the CDR3: TGTGCCAGCAGCCTCTTAGCGGGAGCCGACGAGCAGTACTTC.

This clone occurred once. This chain joins TRBV4-1 and TRBJ2-5; 7 bases fit TRBD2. The germline gives CDR1 MGHRA, CDR2 YSYEKL. The length of the CDR3 is 14 residues. J lost 6 bases, V lost 0 bases, and 4 bases had no gene match. CDR3 coding DNA: TGCGCCAGCAGCCAAGAGGGAGGGTTGAAGACCCAGTACTTC. Translated: CASSQEGGLKTQYF.

The chain joins TRBV7-6 to TRBJ1-1, with TRBD1 matching over 9 bases. The CDR3 has 15 amino acids. Unmatched junction bases numbered 10, after V lost 5 bases and J lost 6 bases. From germline, CDR1 is SGHVS and CDR2 FNYEAQ. The CDR3 protein is CASSPRQGETAEAFF. Written as DNA, the CDR3 is TGTGCCAGCAGCCCAAGACAGGGGGAGACGGCTGAAGCTTTCTTT.

This chain links TRBV5-1 with TRBJ2-7, with 8 bases that match TRBD1. Germline trimming cut 5 bases from V and 2 bases from J; bases unmatched to any gene: 6. The CDR3 sequence is 14 residues long. Germline-derived CDR1 and CDR2 are SGHRS and YFSETQ. CDR3 bases: TGCGCCAGCAGATCCGGGACAGGAACCTACGAGCAGTACTTC. This encodes CASRSGTGTYEQYF.

This clone has only one observation. The genes are TRBV5-1 and TRBJ2-6, with D possibly being TRBD2 (5 bases). V was trimmed by 4 bases and J by 2 bases, leaving 10 bases between them. Germline-derived CDR1 and CDR2 are SGHRS and YFSETQ. There are 15 residues in the CDR3. As DNA, the CDR3 is TGCGCCAGCAGCCGGTCCGGGGCTGGGGCCAACGTCCTGACTTTC. Translated, it gives CASSRSGAGANVLTF.

Here the CDR3 reads CAWSGTVRGTQYF. CDR3 DNA: TGTGCCTGGAGTGGGACAGTTCGGGGGACCCAGTACTTC. This rearrangement joins TRBV30 to TRBJ2-5; a possible D gene is TRBD1 (6 bases). Trimming took 1 base from V and 7 from J, leaving 13 bases between them. There are 13 residues in the CDR3. Germline V gene sequence: CDR1 GTSNPN, CDR2 SVGIG (reference sequence). The full variable domain, its missing parts supplied by reference TRBV30 and TRBJ2-5, is SQTIHQWPATLVQPVGSPLSLECTVEGTSNPNLYWYRQAAGRGLQLLFYSVGIGQISSEVPQNLSASRPQDRQFILSSKKLLLSDSGFYLCAWSGTVRGTQYFGPGTRLLVL.

The rearrangement uses TRBV9 and TRBJ2-1; D is perhaps TRBD2 (6 bases). The V end was cut by 0 bases, the J end by 10 bases, with 20 bases between. This CDR3 region has 16 residues. Germline V gene sequence: CDR1 SGDLS, CDR2 YYNGEE. Here the CDR3 DNA reads TGTGCCAGCAGCGTAGCATATGGGTTGGGCGGGGAAGAGCAGTTCTTC. As protein: CASSVAYGLGGEEQFF.

This chain uses TRBV2 with TRBJ2-7, with 9 bases fitting TRBD2. V lost 8 bases to trimming and J lost 2 bases; unmatched junction nucleotides: 13. There are 16 residues in the CDR3. From germline, CDR1 is SNHLY and CDR2 FYNNEI. The CDR3, as DNA: TGTGCCAGCCAGTTGACTAGCGGACGACTCCCCTACGAGCAGTACTTC. Encoded protein: CASQLTSGRLPYEQYF.

V and J are TRBV4-3 and TRBJ1-1; D gene ambiguous. This CDR3 region has 15 residues. Germline V gene lookup returns CDR1 LGHNA and CDR2 YSLEER. V was cut by 4 bases and J by 1 base, with 13 bases left in between. The DNA of the CDR3 is TGCGCCAGCAGCCGCGAGTCTGGAGGGAACACTGAAGCTTTCTTT. It yields the protein CASSRESGGNTEAFF.

The chain recombines TRBV19 with TRBJ2-3, with a tentative D call TRBD1 (6 bases). V lost 5 bases, J lost 4 bases, and 22 bases lay in between. The germline V gene has CDR1 LNHDA and CDR2 SQIVND (reference sequence). This CDR3 comprises 17 residues. The CDR3 DNA is TGTGCCAGTAGTCAGAAGAGATGGCAGGGGATATCAGATACGCAGTATTTT. It specifies CASSQKRWQGISDTQYF.

The V and J genes are TRBV7-9 and TRBJ2-2; 11 bases are shared with TRBD2. Looked up from germline, CDR1 is SEHNR and CDR2 is FQNEAQ (reference sequence). The CDR3 is 19 residues long. With 5 bases clipped from V and 5 bases from J, the junction kept 16 bases outside the gene matches. The CDR3 DNA reads as TGTGCCAGCAGCCGAGGCACGGGGCTAGCGGGAGGAACGACCGGGGAGCTGTTTTTT. This gives the protein CASSRGTGLAGGTTGELFF.

The rearrangement uses TRBV5-1 and TRBJ1-3; no clear D gene. Germline-derived CDR1 and CDR2 are SGHRS and YFSETQ. Trimming stripped 4 bases from V and 0 bases from J, with 11 bases between. The CDR3 length is 15 residues. CDR3 residues: CASSPGVGSGNTIYF. The CDR3 DNA sequence: TGCGCCAGCAGCCCCGGGGTGGGCTCTGGAAACACCATATATTTT.

The chain recombines TRBV7-8 with TRBJ1-1; D is undetermined. The V gene's germline CDR1 is SGHVS and CDR2 FQNEAQ. Trimming stripped 1 base from V and 0 bases from J, with 18 bases between. CDR3 size: 18 residues. CDR3 nucleotide sequence: TGTGCCAGCAGCTTAGGTGAGGGTAGAAGGGCCATGAACACTGAAGCTTTCTTT. Its protein is CASSLGEGRRAMNTEAFF.

This clone was observed a handful of times. The chain carries TRBV7-9 and TRBJ1-6; D may be TRBD1 (6 bases). The CDR3 is 16 residues long. V lost 5 bases, J lost 10 bases, and 21 bases lay in between. CDR1 and CDR2 from the germline V gene are SEHNR and FQNEAQ (reference sequence). The CDR3 spells CASSADRSTRASPLHF. The CDR3 nucleotides read TGTGCCAGCAGCGCTGACAGGTCCACTAGGGCATCACCCCTCCACTTT.

This chain uses TRBV27 with TRBJ2-4; no clear D. Per germline, CDR1 MNHEY and CDR2 SMNVEV (reference sequence). V was clipped by 8 bases and J by 0 bases, with 17 bases between them. CDR3 size: 16 residues. The CDR3 reads CASPPCGQIAKNIQYF. As DNA, the CDR3 is TGTGCCAGCCCCCCGTGCGGCCAGATAGCCAAAAACATTCAGTACTTC.

The V gene is TRBV27, the J gene TRBJ2-7; D possibly corresponds to TRBD2 (6 bases). This CDR3 is built from 14 residues. Trimming cost V 11 bases and J 0 bases, with 17 bases left between them. Per germline, CDR1 MNHEY and CDR2 SMNVEV (reference sequence). In nucleotides, the CDR3 is TGTGCCCCTAGGTGGCGGGATTTCTCCTACGAGCAGTACTTC. Translating gives CAPRWRDFSYEQYF.

V gene TRBV19 combines with J gene TRBJ2-7; D remains unclear. The V gene lost 5 bases and the J gene lost 0 bases, with 14 bases spanning the gap. In germline, CDR1 is LNHDA, CDR2 SQIVND (reference sequence). CDR3 size: 15 residues. The CDR3 here is CASSSWHTHSYEQYF. CDR3 coding DNA: TGTGCCAGTAGTTCGTGGCATACCCACTCCTACGAGCAGTACTTC.

The chain joins TRBV7-2 to TRBJ1-3; weak D call: TRBD1 (5 bases). The length of the CDR3 is 11 residues. Germline V gene lookup returns CDR1 SGHTA and CDR2 FQGNSA. Deletions cut 7 bases from V and 7 bases from J, with 8 bases between. CDR3 sequence (DNA): TGTGCCAGCACCTCAGGGAACACCATATATTTT. Its protein is CASTSGNTIYF.

The chain is built from TRBV29-1 and TRBJ2-1, with TRBD2 matching over 7 bases. J gave up 8 bases and V 3 bases, and 13 bases lay outside the gene matches. The CDR3 is 15 residues long. In germline, CDR1 is SQVTM, CDR2 ANQGSEA. This CDR3 reads CSVDVGLAAGDEQFF. The CDR3 coding sequence is TGCAGCGTTGACGTCGGGCTAGCGGCCGGAGATGAGCAGTTCTTC.

The CDR3 nucleotides read TGTGCCAGTAGTATCGAGGGTTCGACCCAGTACTTC. Its protein is CASSIEGSTQYF. The rearrangement uses TRBV19 and TRBJ2-5, with D perhaps matching TRBD2 (5 bases). Per germline, CDR1 LNHDA and CDR2 SQIVND (reference sequence). The CDR3 covers 12 residues. V was shortened by 3 bases and J by 7 bases, with 9 bases between the two germline ends.

The gene calls are TRBV25-1 and TRBJ1-2; 10 bases align to TRBD1. The CDR3 loop spans 15 amino acids. Germline CDR1 reads MGHDK; CDR2 reads SYGVNS. V trimming: 1 base; J trimming: 6 bases; junction bases outside the gene matches: 5. The CDR3 DNA reads TGTGCCAGCAGTGAATTTGGTGGGACAGGGGATGGCTACACCTTC. Its protein is CASSEFGGTGDGYTF.

The rearrangement joins TRBV9 to TRBJ1-1, with 8 bases identical to TRBD1. The V gene's germline CDR1 is SGDLS and CDR2 YYNGEE. Trimming at V came to 4 bases and at J to 1 base, leaving 3 bases not matched to a gene. This CDR3 has 14 amino acids. CDR3 in amino acids: CASSPGTGNTEAFF. The CDR3 DNA is TGTGCCAGCAGCCCCGGGACAGGGAACACTGAAGCTTTCTTT. The full variable domain, with the rest looked up from reference TRBV9 and TRBJ1-1, is DSGVTQTPKHLITATGQRVTLRCSPRSGDLSVYWYQQSLDQGLQFLIQYYNGEERAKGNILERFSAQQFPDLHSELNLSSLELGDSALYFCASSPGTGNTEAFFGQGTRLTVV.

The CDR3 nucleotides are TGTGCCAGTAGCACTCCGGGACAGATATACGAGCAGTACTTC. As protein: CASSTPGQIYEQYF. J is TRBJ2-7 and V is TRBV19; 7 bases align to TRBD1. Looked up from germline, CDR1 is LNHDA and CDR2 is SQIVND (reference sequence). J lost 4 bases, V lost 6 bases, and 9 bases had no gene match. This CDR3 comprises 14 residues.